The present T cell receptor (beta chain) was sequenced within a study of neurological immune-mediated disorders. TCRdb re-called the 5' RACE reads with MiXCR, one entry per CDR3 protein. The sample yields 50,000 or so distinct CDR3 sequences, about 3.7% seen once. From germline, CDR1 is WSHSY and CDR2 SAAADI. Between the trimmed V and J ends, which lost 9 bases and 1 base, there was a span of 9 bases. The CDR3 runs 12 residues. Sequenced material: PBMCs. V gene TRBV10-2 combines with J gene TRBJ1-1; no firm D call. The TCR was taken from a man aged 60-69 years with multiple sclerosis. CDR3 sequence reads: CASSPGNTEAFF. CDR3 coding DNA: TGCGCCAGTTCCCCAGGGAACACTGAAGCTTTCTTT.